This is a list of T cell receptor beta chains from one sample in a study of T cells in Graves' hyperthyroidism and ophthalmopathy. TCRdb used MiXCR to reprocess the multiplex PCR reads, holding one entry per CDR3 protein. The sample comprises 500,000 or so distinct CDR3 sequences, 17% of which are singletons, and about 16% rests with the top ten. The specimen sequenced was blood. These receptors were obtained from a woman aged 18-35 years with Graves' ophthalmopathy. Each CDR3 is given with its conserved first and last residue. The D gene is left open where the match is weak. Not all rows give a size; the values are once, few, many and, for expanded clones, a class.

>few|TRBJ1-1|TRBV29-1|-
CSVAVNTEAFF
TGCAGCGTTGCGGTGAACACTGAAGCTTTCTTT
>many|TRBJ2-5|TRBV2|-
CASSSSTAIETQYF
TGTGCCAGCAGCAGTTCGACGGCCATAGAGACCCAGTACTTC
>many|TRBJ1-3|TRBV18|-
CASSLKGSGNTIYF
TGTGCCAGCTCACTTAAAGGCTCTGGAAACACCATATATTTT
>few|TRBJ2-7|TRBV5-1|-
CASSVADVSYEQYF
TGCGCCAGCAGCGTAGCGGACGTCTCCTACGAGCAGTACTTC
>-|TRBJ2-5|TRBV4-1|TRBD2
CASSLLLAGGIETQYF
TGCGCCAGCAGCCTACTTCTAGCGGGAGGGATTGAGACCCAGTACTTC
>many|TRBJ2-3|TRBV7-9|-
CASAMGTDTQYF
TGTGCCAGCGCTATGGGAACAGATACGCAGTATTTT
>-|TRBJ1-1|TRBV5-5|-
CASRDVWNTEAFF
TGTGCCAGCAGGGACGTTTGGAACACTGAAGCTTTCTTT
>few|TRBJ2-1|TRBV6-6|-
CASSYSDNEQFF
TGTGCCAGCAGTTACTCGGACAATGAGCAGTTCTTC
>few|TRBJ2-1|TRBV5-4|-
CASSTPAIGDEQFF
TGTGCCAGCAGCACCCCGGCAATAGGAGATGAGCAGTTCTTC
>many|TRBJ1-2|TRBV27|-
CASSFSQGTNYGYTF
TGTGCCAGCAGTTTTTCCCAGGGCACTAACTATGGCTACACCTTC
>few|TRBJ2-6|TRBV6-1|TRBD2
CASMGGGSGANVLTF
TGTGCCAGCATGGGGGGGGGCTCTGGGGCCAACGTCCTGACTTTC
>-|TRBJ2-7|TRBV12-3/TRBV12-4|-
CASSSNSQQYF
TGTGCCAGCAGTTCCAACTCCCAGCAGTACTTC
>-|TRBJ2-1|TRBV4-2|TRBD1
CASSQIPGTVGDEQFF
TGTGCCAGCAGCCAAATTCCCGGGACAGTGGGGGATGAGCAGTTCTTC
>-|TRBJ2-1|TRBV9|-
CASSVGGNPHNEQFF
TGTGCCAGCAGCGTAGGGGGTAACCCTCACAATGAGCAGTTCTTC
>-|TRBJ2-1|TRBV18|TRBD1
CASSPVRGQGIYEQFF
TGTGCCAGCTCACCGGTCAGAGGACAGGGGATATATGAGCAGTTCTTC
>many|TRBJ1-6|TRBV18|-
CASSPGLAPLHF
TGTGCCAGCTCACCAGGTTTGGCACCCCTCCACTTT
>many|TRBJ2-1|TRBV7-9|-
CASSFGGQYNEQFF
TGTGCCAGCAGCTTCGGGGGGCAATACAATGAGCAGTTCTTC
>-|TRBJ2-1|TRBV7-2|TRBD2
CASSYGTNLNEQFF
TGTGCCAGCAGCTATGGGACTAACCTCAATGAGCAGTTCTTC
>few|TRBJ1-6|TRBV9|-
CASSVAPGNSPLHF
TGTGCCAGCAGCGTAGCCCCTGGGAATTCACCCCTCCACTTT
>many|TRBJ2-1|TRBV3-1|-
CASSPEARDNEQFF
TGTGCCAGCAGTCCAGAGGCCCGAGACAATGAGCAGTTCTTC
>-|TRBJ2-1|TRBV30|-
CAWSYGVDEQFF
TGTGCCTGGAGTTACGGGGTGGATGAGCAGTTCTTC
>many|TRBJ1-1|TRBV30|-
CAWSTGAEAFF
TGTGCCTGGAGTACGGGGGCTGAAGCTTTCTTT
>-|TRBJ2-5|TRBV19|-
CASSFVRETQYF
TGTGCCAGTAGTTTTGTTCGGGAGACCCAGTACTTC
>few|TRBJ2-5|TRBV5-4|-
CASSFGTGEETQYF
TGTGCCAGCAGCTTTGGGACTGGAGAAGAGACCCAGTACTTC
>many|TRBJ2-1|TRBV29-1|TRBD1
CSVEGTGVVNEQFF
TGCAGCGTTGAGGGGACAGGGGTAGTAAATGAGCAGTTCTTC
>many|TRBJ2-5|TRBV13|TRBD2
CASSAGGARETQYF
TGTGCCAGCAGCGCCGGGGGGGCGAGGGAGACCCAGTACTTC
>few|TRBJ1-3|TRBV7-3|TRBD1
CASTTDRDFVSNTIYF
TGTGCCAGCACCACGGACAGGGATTTCGTGTCGAACACCATATATTTT
>-|TRBJ2-7|TRBV7-3|TRBD2
CASSLDGRGYYEQYF
TGTGCCAGCAGCTTAGACGGGCGGGGGTACTACGAGCAGTACTTC
>many|TRBJ2-3|TRBV7-2|TRBD2
CASSALGGRPKGDTQYF
TGTGCCAGCAGCGCCTTAGGCGGGAGGCCCAAAGGGGATACGCAGTATTTT
>few|TRBJ2-3|TRBV29-1|-
CSAGGGARDTQYF
TGCAGCGCAGGAGGGGGGGCGCGGGATACGCAGTATTTT
>-|TRBJ1-2|TRBV7-9|-
CASGLPGNYGYTF
TGTGCCAGCGGACTGCCGGGTAACTATGGCTACACCTTC
>-|TRBJ1-2|TRBV29-1|TRBD1
CSVEAPGQGAINYGYTF
TGCAGCGTTGAAGCCCCGGGACAGGGGGCTATTAACTATGGCTACACCTTC
>many|TRBJ1-1|TRBV7-9|TRBD1
CASSLNTGTGGEAFF
TGTGCCAGCAGCTTAAATACGGGGACAGGGGGCGAAGCTTTCTTT
>-|TRBJ1-2|TRBV9|-
CASSVAEGPNYGYTF
TGTGCCAGCAGCGTAGCTGAAGGGCCTAACTATGGCTACACCTTC
>many|TRBJ1-2|TRBV3-1|TRBD1
CASSWGQGYGYTF
TGTGCCAGCAGCTGGGGACAGGGCTATGGCTACACCTTC
>few|TRBJ2-5|TRBV19|-
CASSTTAIVQETQYF
TGTGCCAGTAGTACGACAGCGATAGTCCAAGAGACCCAGTACTTC
>-|TRBJ1-1|TRBV5-8|-
CASSSRARADTEAFF
TGTGCCAGCAGCTCTAGGGCCAGGGCGGACACTGAAGCTTTCTTT
>many|TRBJ1-5|TRBV20-1|-
CSARPLGSLPQHF
TGCAGTGCTAGGCCCCTCGGGAGTTTACCCCAGCATTTT
>many|TRBJ1-1|TRBV28|TRBD1
CASSQTTGTDNTEAFF
TGTGCCAGCAGTCAGACGACCGGGACAGATAACACTGAAGCTTTCTTT
>-|TRBJ1-3|TRBV11-2|TRBD1
CASSFGTGNSGNTIYF
TGTGCCAGCAGTTTCGGGACAGGAAACTCTGGAAACACCATATATTTT
>many|TRBJ2-7|TRBV28|-
CASSFYWSRTTAYEQYF
TGTGCCAGCAGTTTTTATTGGTCAAGGACTACAGCCTACGAGCAGTACTTC
>few|TRBJ2-7|TRBV7-2|TRBD2
CASSWTSGRNEQYF
TGTGCCAGCAGCTGGACTAGCGGGAGGAACGAGCAGTACTTC
>many|TRBJ2-1|TRBV3-1|-
CASSHKGHWGYNEQFF
TGTGCCAGCAGCCACAAGGGGCACTGGGGATACAATGAGCAGTTCTTC
>many|TRBJ2-7|TRBV7-2|TRBD2
CASRAGLAGGGEQYF
TGTGCCAGCAGGGCTGGACTAGCGGGAGGAGGCGAGCAGTACTTC
>many|TRBJ2-7|TRBV30|-
CAWRSYYEQYF
TGTGCCTGGAGGTCCTACTACGAGCAGTACTTC
>many|TRBJ1-2|TRBV10-3|-
CAIRLDLSNYGYTF
TGTGCCATCAGGTTGGACCTTTCTAACTATGGCTACACCTTC